These 30 T cell receptor beta chains share one sample of origin, sequenced in a study of blood T cell repertoires in COVID-19. TCRdb's copy holds only in-frame clones and misses some; the assay was immunoSEQ multiplex PCR. The table records just under 85,000 clones, 83% of them present only once. The sequencing input was peripheral blood. Receptors originate from a woman of 80 years or more with acute or convalescent COVID-19.

This clone has only one observation. The rearrangement uses TRBV20-1 and TRBJ2-3; 8 bases map to TRBD1. With V trimmed by 3 bases and J by 2 bases, 10 bases remained unmatched. The CDR3 consists of 16 residues. CDR1 and CDR2 from the germline V gene are DFQATT and SNEGSKA (reference sequence). The CDR3 DNA reads TGCAGTGCTAGTTGGCAGGGGGCTGGTACCACAGATACGCAGTATTTT. Translating it yields CSASWQGAGTTDTQYF.

The sample holds many counts of this clone. The rearrangement joins TRBV5-5 to TRBJ2-7; TRBD2 agrees at 8 bases. V shed 5 bases and J 11 bases; nucleotides not matched to a gene: 15. The CDR3 runs to 14 residues. CDR1 SGHKS and CDR2 YYEKEE come from the germline V gene (reference sequence). The CDR3 DNA sequence: TGTGCCAGCAGTTACAGCGAGGCGCAGCGGGAGAAGTACTTC. Its translation is CASSYSEAQREKYF.

The gene calls are TRBV28 and TRBJ2-5, with 10 bases matching TRBD2. Germline V gene data show CDR1 as MDHEN and CDR2 as SYDVKM. J lost 5 bases, V lost 6 bases, and 9 bases had no gene match. CDR3 size: 15 residues. The CDR3 region has the DNA TGTGCCAGCAGCCCTTTAGCGGGAGGCCGGGAGACCCAGTACTTC. Translating gives CASSPLAGGRETQYF.

The V and J genes are TRBV10-3 and TRBJ1-5; TRBD1 matches 11 bases. The CDR3 length is 14 residues. Trimming cost V 6 bases and J 5 bases; bases outside gene matches: 3. Looked up from germline, CDR1 is ENHRY and CDR2 is SYGVKD. The CDR3 loop reads CAISPGQGDQPQHF. CDR3 sequence (DNA): TGTGCCATCAGCCCGGGACAGGGGGATCAGCCCCAGCATTTT.

The chain carries TRBV7-2 and TRBJ2-7; D is unclear. The germline CDR1 and CDR2 sequences are SGHTA and FQGNSA. V lost 4 bases and J lost 1, with 5 bases in between. CDR3 length: 12 residues. The CDR3 loop is CASSSTSYEQYF. The DNA for the CDR3 is TGTGCCAGCAGCTCCACTTCCTACGAGCAGTACTTC. Complete variable domain (other parts from reference TRBV7-2 and TRBJ2-7): GAGVSQSPSNKVTEKGKDVELRCDPISGHTALYWYRQSLGQGLEFLIYFQGNSAPDKSGLPSDRFSAERTGGSVSTLTIQRTQQEDSAVYLCASSSTSYEQYFGPGTRLTVT.

The chain joins TRBV18 to TRBJ2-3, with D possibly TRBD2 on 6 matching bases. The CDR3 spans 15 residues. Germline CDR1 and CDR2: KGHSH and LQKENI. The V end was cut by 4 bases, the J end by 4 bases, with 15 bases between. CDR3 bases: TGTGCCAGCTCACAACGGGACTCATTGGCAGATACGCAGTATTTT. Its protein product is CASSQRDSLADTQYF.

CDR3 loop: CASSRQGLNTEAFF. The CDR3 DNA sequence: TGTGCCAGCAGCCGACAGGGGTTGAACACTGAAGCTTTCTTT. The genes are TRBV28 and TRBJ1-1; 8 nucleotides line up with TRBD1. The CDR3 consists of 14 residues. CDR1 and CDR2 (germline): MDHEN, SYDVKM. With 6 bases clipped from V and 0 bases from J, the junction kept 3 bases outside the gene matches.

The chain is built from TRBV3-1 (or the pseudogene TRBV3-2) and TRBJ2-7; 8 bases agree with TRBD2. This CDR3 is built from 14 residues. The J segment lost 6 bases and the V segment lost 2 bases, leaving 6 bases of the junction unmatched. CDR1 is LGHDT, CDR2 YNNKEL, per germline (reference sequence). The CDR3 loop reads CASSQPRAGGEQYF. CDR3 DNA: TGTGCCAGCAGCCAACCGCGGGCGGGGGGCGAGCAGTACTTC.

Note on this clone: The junction shows a germline mismatch at one end, possibly a read error. The V call is TRBV7-2, the J call TRBJ1-2, with TRBD1 identical over 11 bases. The CDR3 is 13 amino acids. Looked up from germline, CDR1 is SGHTA and CDR2 is FQGNSA. The CDR3 DNA sequence: TGTGCCAGCAGCTATCTCCGGGACAGGGGGTGCGCCTTC. This translates into CASSYLRDRGCAF.

The chain couples TRBV28 to TRBJ1-2; 10 bases align to TRBD1. CDR1 and CDR2 from the germline V gene are MDHEN and SYDVKM. V lost 4 bases and J lost 5; bases outside the gene matches: 4. The CDR3 spans 14 residues. The CDR3 reads CASSSGQGVYGYTF. DNA of the CDR3: TGTGCCAGCAGTTCCGGACAGGGGGTTTATGGCTACACCTTC.

The rearrangement joins TRBV7-2 to TRBJ1-5; D remains unclear. The CDR3 contains 13 residues. V lost 10 bases and J 7 bases, leaving 17 bases between the germline ends. Germline lookup yields CDR1 SGHTA and CDR2 FQGNSA. The CDR3 sequence: CATAPGNNQPQHF. For the CDR3, the DNA is TGTGCCACCGCACCGGGAAACAACCAGCCCCAGCATTTT.

The genes are TRBV4-3 and TRBJ2-1; 10 nucleotides line up with TRBD2. V shed 4 bases, J shed 4 bases, and the junction held 7 bases outside the gene matches. Germline V gene sequence: CDR1 LGHNA, CDR2 YSLEER. CDR3 length: 16 amino acids. CDR3: CASSPLAGVVYNEQFF. The CDR3 DNA sequence: TGCGCCAGCAGCCCTCTAGCGGGAGTTGTATACAATGAGCAGTTCTTC.

The J gene is TRBJ2-5, the V gene TRBV7-6; TRBD1 aligns across 7 bases. The length of the CDR3 is 14 residues. The V gene's germline CDR1 is SGHVS and CDR2 FNYEAQ. J was trimmed by 4 bases and V by 0 bases; bases with no gene match: 2. The CDR3 protein is CASSLATGVETQYF. CDR3 bases: TGTGCCAGCAGCTTAGCAACAGGGGTAGAGACCCAGTACTTC.

The rearrangement links TRBV27 to TRBJ2-3; D ambiguous. The CDR3 runs to 13 residues. The V and J ends lost 2 bases and 3 bases respectively, with 6 bases between them. Germline assignment: CDR1 MNHEY and CDR2 SMNVEV (reference sequence). In nucleotides, the CDR3 is TGTGCCAGCAGTTTACAGCGAACAGATACGCAGTATTTT. Encoded protein: CASSLQRTDTQYF.

The table lists this clone with a count of one. V gene TRBV7-9 combines with J gene TRBJ2-7; no definite D call. The ends were cut back, 3 bases at V and 2 bases at J, with 5 bases in the middle. The CDR3 consists of 12 residues. Germline V gene data show CDR1 as SEHNR and CDR2 as FQNEAQ (reference sequence). The CDR3 DNA is TGTGCCAGCAGCTTTAGTGCCTACGAGCAGTACTTC. It encodes CASSFSAYEQYF. Based on the CDR3 plus reference TRBV7-9 and TRBJ2-7, the full variable domain is DTGVSQNPRHKITKRGQNVTFRCDPISEHNRLYWYRQTLGQGPEFLTYFQNEAQLEKSRLLSDRFSAERPKGSFSTLEIQRTEQGDSAMYLCASSFSAYEQYFGPGTRLTVT.

This chain joins TRBV19 and TRBJ1-1; 10 bases are a match to TRBD1. Germline CDR1 and CDR2: LNHDA and SQIVND (reference sequence). J gave up 4 bases and V 0 bases, and 5 bases lay outside the gene matches. This CDR3 is built from 16 residues. The CDR3 here is CASSIDGGQGSTEAFF. Here the CDR3 DNA reads TGTGCCAGTAGTATAGATGGGGGACAGGGGAGCACTGAAGCTTTCTTT. The full variable domain, completed using reference TRBV19 and TRBJ1-1, is DGGITQSPKYLFRKEGQNVTLSCEQNLNHDAMYWYRQDPGQGLRLIYYSQIVNDFQKGDIAEGYSVSREKKESFPLTVTSAQKNPTAFYLCASSIDGGQGSTEAFFGQGTRLTVV.

This chain connects TRBV7-2 to TRBJ2-7; 7 positions agree with TRBD2. The CDR3 is made up of 15 amino acids. The J segment lost 1 base and the V segment lost 0 bases, leaving 3 bases of the junction unmatched. CDR1 and CDR2 from the germline V gene are SGHTA and FQGNSA. DNA of the CDR3: TGTGCCAGCAGCTTAGCGGGAGGGAGGTCCTACGAGCAGTACTTC. Translating it yields CASSLAGGRSYEQYF.

The CDR3: CASRTGHSSSYEQYF. CDR3 coding DNA: TGTGCCAGCAGGACGGGACACTCAAGCTCCTACGAGCAGTACTTC. The rearrangement joins TRBV6-5 to TRBJ2-7; a weak D match, TRBD1 (6 bases). This CDR3 contains 15 residues. CDR1 is MNHEY and CDR2 is SVGAGI in the germline V gene. V was clipped by 6 bases and J by 0 bases, with 15 bases between them.

This clone has only a few counts. The J gene is TRBJ2-3, the V gene TRBV6-5; 11 positions match TRBD2. This CDR3 has 13 amino acids. Trimming removed 11 bases from V and 4 bases from J; junction bases left unmatched: 5. Germline assignment: CDR1 MNHEY and CDR2 SVGAGI. DNA of the CDR3: TGTGCCGCCCAGACTAGCGGGGCAGATACGCAGTATTTT. Protein: CAAQTSGADTQYF.

Only a few counts were recorded for this clone. The chain uses TRBV5-1 and TRBJ2-5; TRBD2 aligns across 14 bases. Germline V gene lookup returns CDR1 SGHRS and CDR2 YFSETQ. There are 17 residues in the CDR3. V lost 4 bases, J lost 5 bases, and 10 bases stayed unmatched. Here the CDR3 DNA reads TGCGCCAGCAGCATCGGACAGGGGACTAGCGGGAGCGAGACCCAGTACTTC. It specifies CASSIGQGTSGSETQYF.

This chain links TRBV5-6 with TRBJ2-7; D remains ambiguous. The CDR3 covers 15 residues. The germline CDR1 and CDR2 sequences are SGHDT and YYEEEE. Between the trimmed V and J ends, which lost 0 bases and 0 bases, there was a span of 10 bases. CDR3 in amino acids: CASSLAGPVSYEQYF. The DNA for the CDR3 is TGTGCCAGCAGCTTGGCGGGTCCTGTCTCCTACGAGCAGTACTTC.

This chain links TRBV6-6 with TRBJ2-3, with TRBD1 matching 9 bases. The CDR3 has 15 amino acids. V shed 6 bases and J 2 bases; nucleotides not matched to a gene: 6. CDR1 is MNHNY and CDR2 is SVGAGI in the germline V gene (reference sequence). For the CDR3, the DNA is TGTGCCAGCAGCTGGACAGGGGCGTACACAGATACGCAGTATTTT. This sequence encodes CASSWTGAYTDTQYF.

This chain uses TRBV5-6 with TRBJ2-5, with D perhaps matching TRBD2 (5 bases). The CDR3 contains 11 residues. Germline-derived CDR1 and CDR2 are SGHDT and YYEEEE. V was cut by 3 bases and J by 7 bases, with 7 bases left in between. CDR3 nucleotides: TGTGCCAGCAGCTCTCGGGGGACCCAGTACTTC. This sequence encodes CASSSRGTQYF.

The chain combines TRBV19 with TRBJ2-3, with D maybe TRBD2 (6 bases). Germline assignment: CDR1 LNHDA and CDR2 SQIVND (reference sequence). This CDR3 spans 16 amino acids. Between the trimmed V and J ends, which lost 0 bases and 1 base, there was a span of 11 bases. CDR3 loop: CASSIDQGGGTDTQYF. In DNA, the CDR3 is TGTGCCAGTAGTATAGATCAAGGAGGGGGCACAGATACGCAGTATTTT.

The genes are TRBV7-9 and TRBJ2-5; D may be TRBD1 (5 bases). Trimming stripped 4 bases from V and 5 bases from J, with 14 bases between. This CDR3 has 14 residues. CDR1 and CDR2 from the germline V gene are SEHNR and FQNEAQ (reference sequence). The CDR3: CASSYNSGKETQYF. The CDR3 nucleotides are TGTGCCAGCAGCTACAACTCAGGGAAGGAGACCCAGTACTTC.

This clone was observed a few times. The J gene is TRBJ2-7, the V gene TRBV28; 8 nucleotides align to TRBD2. The germline gives CDR1 MDHEN, CDR2 SYDVKM. V was clipped by 7 bases and J by 3 bases; unmatched bases: 8. This CDR3 region has 14 residues. CDR3 sequence: CASTVYSGSYEQYF. In nucleotides, the CDR3 is TGTGCCAGCACCGTTTACAGCGGGAGCTACGAGCAGTACTTC.

Notes on this clone: One end of the junction varies from germline; a read error may be responsible. The rearrangement links TRBV2 to TRBJ1-5; 8 positions match TRBD1. Looked up from germline, CDR1 is SNHLY and CDR2 is FYNNEI. The length of the CDR3 is 15 residues. The chain's CDR3 is CASREGQGGNQPQHF. CDR3 sequence (DNA): TGTGCCAGCAGGGAAGGACAGGGCGGCAATCAGCCCCAGCATTTT.

This clone was seen just once. This chain links TRBV5-1 with TRBJ2-5; TRBD2 matches 9 bases. Germline V lookup: CDR1 SGHRS, CDR2 YFSETQ. The CDR3 consists of 17 residues. The V and J ends lost 4 bases and 5 bases, in that order; junction bases with no gene match: 15. The CDR3 DNA reads as TGCGCCAGCAGCCCCGGTAATGCGGGAGGGCCTTGGGAGACCCAGTACTTC. As protein: CASSPGNAGGPWETQYF.

The chain uses TRBV19 and TRBJ1-3; D gene unclear. Trimming shortened V by 9 bases and J by 4 bases, and 10 bases separated the two germline ends. Germline-derived CDR1 and CDR2 are LNHDA and SQIVND (reference sequence). This CDR3 has 12 residues. This CDR3 is CASGWVGNTIYF. The DNA of the CDR3 is TGTGCCAGCGGGTGGGTCGGAAACACCATATATTTT.

This sequence joins TRBV7-9 and TRBJ2-2; 14 nucleotides align to TRBD2. Germline V gene lookup returns CDR1 SEHNR and CDR2 FQNEAQ (reference sequence). Germline trimming cut 5 bases from V and 4 bases from J; bases unmatched to any gene: 3. The CDR3 extends over 16 amino acids. CDR3 sequence: CASSPGLAGATGELFF. CDR3 coding DNA: TGTGCCAGCAGCCCGGGACTAGCGGGAGCCACCGGGGAGCTGTTTTTT. The full variable domain, its missing parts supplied by reference TRBV7-9 and TRBJ2-2, is DTGVSQNPRHKITKRGQNVTFRCDPISEHNRLYWYRQTLGQGPEFLTYFQNEAQLEKSRLLSDRFSAERPKGSFSTLEIQRTEQGDSAMYLCASSPGLAGATGELFFGEGSRLTVL.